The sequence of this T cell receptor (beta chain) was determined in a study of neurological immune-mediated disorders. The time point denotes: longitudinal time-point 2. Unsorted libraries were prepared from 2 million PBMCs that had been stored at -80 C. This clonotype was observed many times. The authors made cDNA by 5'RACE with 10-nucleotide random UMIs. MiXCR, run by TCRdb on the 5' RACE reads, gives a single entry per CDR3 protein. The repertoire holds 65,000 to 95,000 distinct CDR3 sequences, 5.5% to 6.5% seen once, with 6.5% to 9.5% in the top ten. This TCR came from a woman aged 55-75 years with multiple sclerosis. Sequenced: PBMCs.

The DNA for the CDR3 is TGTGCCAGCTCACCGGGGGAGGGTCGCAATCAGCCCCAGCATTTT. It translates to CASSPGEGRNQPQHF. The chain has TRBV18 and TRBJ1-5; a possible D gene is TRBD1 (5 bases). With 3 bases removed from V and 2 bases from J, the gap between germline ends came to 11 bases. Germline lookup yields CDR1 KGHSH and CDR2 LQKENI. The CDR3 loop spans 15 amino acids.